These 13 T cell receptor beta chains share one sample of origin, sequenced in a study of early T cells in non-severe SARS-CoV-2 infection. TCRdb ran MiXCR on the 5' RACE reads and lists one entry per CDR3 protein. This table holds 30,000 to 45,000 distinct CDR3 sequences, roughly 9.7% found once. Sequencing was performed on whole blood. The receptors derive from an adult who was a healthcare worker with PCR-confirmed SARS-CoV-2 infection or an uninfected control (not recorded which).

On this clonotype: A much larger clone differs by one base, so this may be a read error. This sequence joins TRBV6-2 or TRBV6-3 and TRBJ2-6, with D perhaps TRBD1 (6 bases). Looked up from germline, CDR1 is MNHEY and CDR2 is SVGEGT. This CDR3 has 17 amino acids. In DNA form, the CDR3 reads TGTGCCAGCAGTTACCCGGGACAAACCTCTGGGGCCAACGCCCTGACTTTC. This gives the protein CASSYPGQTSGANALTF.

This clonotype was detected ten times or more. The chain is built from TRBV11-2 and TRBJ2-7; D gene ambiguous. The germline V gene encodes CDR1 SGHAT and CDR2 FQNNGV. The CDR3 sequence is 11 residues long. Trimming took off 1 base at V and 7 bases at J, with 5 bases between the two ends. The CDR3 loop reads CASSLAEEQYF. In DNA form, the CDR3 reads TGTGCCAGCAGCTTAGCGGAAGAGCAGTACTTC. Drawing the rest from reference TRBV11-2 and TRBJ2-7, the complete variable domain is EAGVAQSPRYKIIEKRQSVAFWCNPISGHATLYWYQQILGQGPKLLIQFQNNGVVDDSQLPKDRFSAERLKGVDSTLKIQPAKLEDSAVYLCASSLAEEQYFGPGTRLTVT.

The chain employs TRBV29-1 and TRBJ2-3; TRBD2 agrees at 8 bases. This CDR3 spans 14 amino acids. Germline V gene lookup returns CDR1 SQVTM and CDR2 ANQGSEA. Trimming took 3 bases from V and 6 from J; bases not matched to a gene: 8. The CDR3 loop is CSVDKRGRSDTQYF. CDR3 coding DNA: TGCAGCGTTGATAAGCGGGGGAGGTCGGATACGCAGTATTTT.

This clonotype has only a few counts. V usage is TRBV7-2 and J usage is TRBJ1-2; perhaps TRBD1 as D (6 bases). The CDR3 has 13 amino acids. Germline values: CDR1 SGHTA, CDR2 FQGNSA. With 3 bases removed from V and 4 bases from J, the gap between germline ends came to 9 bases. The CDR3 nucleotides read TGTGCCAGCAGCTTCCGGGGGCCCTATGGCTACACCTTC. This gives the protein CASSFRGPYGYTF.

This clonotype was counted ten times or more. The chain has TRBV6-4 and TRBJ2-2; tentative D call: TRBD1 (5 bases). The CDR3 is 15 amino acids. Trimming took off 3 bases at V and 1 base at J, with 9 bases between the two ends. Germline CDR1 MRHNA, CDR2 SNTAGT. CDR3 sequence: CASSETAGNTGELFF. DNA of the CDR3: TGTGCCAGCAGTGAGACAGCAGGGAACACCGGGGAGCTGTTTTTT.

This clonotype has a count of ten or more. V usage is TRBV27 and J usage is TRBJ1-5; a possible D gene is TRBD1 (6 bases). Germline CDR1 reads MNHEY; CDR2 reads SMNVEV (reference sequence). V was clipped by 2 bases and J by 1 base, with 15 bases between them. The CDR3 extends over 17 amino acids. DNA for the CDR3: TGTGCCAGCAGTTTAGGACAGCAGGGACGAAGCAATCAGCCCCAGCATTTT. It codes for CASSLGQQGRSNQPQHF.

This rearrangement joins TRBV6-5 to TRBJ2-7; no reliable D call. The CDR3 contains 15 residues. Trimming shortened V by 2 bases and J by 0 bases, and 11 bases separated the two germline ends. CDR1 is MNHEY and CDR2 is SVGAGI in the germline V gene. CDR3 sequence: CASSYNGDFSYEQYF. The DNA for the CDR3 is TGTGCCAGCAGTTACAATGGAGACTTCTCCTACGAGCAGTACTTC.

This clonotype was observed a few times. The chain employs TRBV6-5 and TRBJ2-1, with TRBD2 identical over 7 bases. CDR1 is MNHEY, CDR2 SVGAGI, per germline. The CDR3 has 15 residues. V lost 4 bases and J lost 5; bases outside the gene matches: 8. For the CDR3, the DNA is TGTGCCAGCAGTTCCCACGGGACTACGCACAATGAGCAGTTCTTC. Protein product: CASSSHGTTHNEQFF.

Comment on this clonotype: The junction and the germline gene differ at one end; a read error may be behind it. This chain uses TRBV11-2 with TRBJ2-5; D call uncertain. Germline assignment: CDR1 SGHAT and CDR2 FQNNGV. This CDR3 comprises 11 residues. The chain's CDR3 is CASSQQETRYF. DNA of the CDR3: TGTGCCAGCAGCCAACAAGAGACCCGGTACTTC.

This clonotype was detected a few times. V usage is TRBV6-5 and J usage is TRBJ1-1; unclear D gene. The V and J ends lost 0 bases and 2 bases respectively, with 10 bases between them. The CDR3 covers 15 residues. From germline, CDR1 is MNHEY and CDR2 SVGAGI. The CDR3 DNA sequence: TGTGCCAGCAGTTACTCGAGTCGGGGAAACACTGAAGCTTTCTTT. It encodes CASSYSSRGNTEAFF.

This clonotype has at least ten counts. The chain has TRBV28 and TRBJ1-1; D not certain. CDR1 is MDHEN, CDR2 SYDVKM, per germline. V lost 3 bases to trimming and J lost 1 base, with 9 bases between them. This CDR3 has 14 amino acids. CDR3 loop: CASSLTHQNTEAFF. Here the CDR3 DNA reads TGTGCCAGCAGTTTGACCCATCAGAACACTGAAGCTTTCTTT. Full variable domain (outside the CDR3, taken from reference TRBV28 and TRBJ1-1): DVKVTQSSRYLVKRTGEKVFLECVQDMDHENMFWYRQDPGLGLRLIYFSYDVKMKEKGDIPEGYSVSREKKERFSLILESASTNQTSMYLCASSLTHQNTEAFFGQGTRLTVV.

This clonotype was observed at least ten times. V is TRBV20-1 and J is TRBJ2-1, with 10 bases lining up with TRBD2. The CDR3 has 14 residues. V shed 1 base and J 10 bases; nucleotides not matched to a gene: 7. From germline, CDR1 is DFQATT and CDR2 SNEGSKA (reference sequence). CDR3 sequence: CSARASGRTKEQFF. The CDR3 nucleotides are TGCAGTGCTAGAGCTAGCGGGAGAACTAAAGAGCAGTTCTTC.

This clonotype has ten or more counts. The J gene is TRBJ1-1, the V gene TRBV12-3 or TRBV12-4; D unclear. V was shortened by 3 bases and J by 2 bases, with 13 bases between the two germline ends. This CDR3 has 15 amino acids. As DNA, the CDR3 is TGTGCCAGCAGTTTTCTGGGCCTCGCAAACACTGAAGCTTTCTTT. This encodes CASSFLGLANTEAFF.